The 21 T cell receptor beta chains reported below all come from one sample, sequenced in a study of early T cells in non-severe SARS-CoV-2 infection. TCRdb re-analysed the 5' RACE reads in MiXCR, keeping a single row per CDR3 protein. Found here are 95,000 to 100,000 distinct CDR3 sequences, roughly an eighth of them singletons; the top ten hold around 2.4%. Specimen: whole blood. All receptors come from an adult who was a healthcare worker with PCR-confirmed SARS-CoV-2 infection or an uninfected control (not recorded which).

The V gene is TRBV10-1, the J gene TRBJ1-1; D is unclear. The CDR3 sequence is 18 residues long. The V gene lost 0 bases and the J gene lost 0 bases, with 17 bases spanning the gap. From germline, CDR1 is WNHNN and CDR2 SYGVQD (reference sequence). For the CDR3, the DNA is TGCGCCAGCAGTGAGTCCACCGGGATTCTAGACATGAACACTGAAGCTTTCTTT. Residues: CASSESTGILDMNTEAFF.

This clonotype was seen only once. This chain links TRBV7-9 with TRBJ2-7, with a tentative D call TRBD1 (5 bases). Germline CDR1 reads SEHNR; CDR2 reads FQNEAQ (reference sequence). This CDR3 spans 15 amino acids. Between the trimmed V and J ends, which lost 0 bases and 5 bases, there was a span of 14 bases. Here the CDR3 reads CASSLALPGKNEQYF. Written as DNA, the CDR3 is TGTGCCAGCAGCTTAGCGCTACCAGGGAAGAACGAGCAGTACTTC.

The J gene is TRBJ1-1, the V gene TRBV6-6; 8 bases line up with TRBD1. CDR1 and CDR2 from the germline V gene are MNHNY and SVGAGI (reference sequence). The CDR3 has 14 amino acids. V gave up 6 bases and J gave up 2 bases; unmatched junction bases: 5. For the CDR3, the DNA is TGTGCCAGCAGCTCCAGGGGGCCAAACACTGAAGCTTTCTTT. It is translated as CASSSRGPNTEAFF.

This clonotype was counted between two and nine times. The chain is built from TRBV28 and TRBJ1-1, with a weak D call TRBD1 (5 bases). The CDR3 is 15 residues long. Germline V lookup: CDR1 MDHEN, CDR2 SYDVKM. V gave up 3 bases and J gave up 2 bases, with 13 bases separating them. CDR3 loop: CASSFRLGPNTEAFF. DNA of the CDR3: TGTGCCAGCAGTTTTAGGCTGGGACCAAACACTGAAGCTTTCTTT.

Many counts were recorded for this clonotype. The chain combines TRBV2 with TRBJ2-5, with 7 bases identical to TRBD2. The CDR3 extends over 14 amino acids. Germline V gene sequence: CDR1 SNHLY, CDR2 FYNNEI. Germline trimming cut 1 base from V and 7 bases from J; bases unmatched to any gene: 6. The CDR3 nucleotides are TGTGCCAGCAGTGAAGAGACTAGCTTGGCGACCCAGTACTTC. Amino acid sequence: CASSEETSLATQYF.

This clonotype was counted many times. J is TRBJ2-2 and V is TRBV4-3, with D uncertain. Germline lookup yields CDR1 LGHNA and CDR2 YSLEER. The CDR3 is 14 residues long. Trimming removed 0 bases from V and 6 bases from J, with 8 bases in between. CDR3 sequence: CASSQDSRAGELFF. Here the CDR3 DNA reads TGCGCCAGCAGCCAAGATAGTAGGGCCGGGGAGCTGTTTTTT.

This clonotype was recorded at least ten times. The chain employs TRBV3-1 and TRBJ2-6, with D possibly TRBD1 on 5 matching bases. Germline values: CDR1 LGHDT, CDR2 YNNKEL (reference sequence). The CDR3 contains 17 residues. The V end lost 1 base, the J end lost 0 bases, and 10 bases lay between the germline ends. This chain's CDR3 is CASSQGGAYSGANVLTF. DNA for the CDR3: TGTGCCAGCAGCCAAGGTGGGGCGTACTCTGGGGCCAACGTCCTGACTTTC.

This clonotype appeared a few times. The rearrangement uses TRBV28 and TRBJ1-3; D call uncertain. Germline V CDR1 and CDR2: MDHEN, SYDVKM. There are 17 residues in the CDR3. V lost 11 bases and J lost 2, with 25 bases in between. The CDR3 bases are TGTGCCCCCTGCAGCAGTTTTGGGAAAGTTACTGGAAACACCATATATTTT. It encodes CAPCSSFGKVTGNTIYF. Variable domain in full (rest from reference TRBV28 and TRBJ1-3): DVKVTQSSRYLVKRTGEKVFLECVQDMDHENMFWYRQDPGLGLRLIYFSYDVKMKEKGDIPEGYSVSREKKERFSLILESASTNQTSMYLCAPCSSFGKVTGNTIYFGEGSWLTVV.

This chain connects TRBV6-6 to TRBJ1-2; D may be TRBD1 (5 bases). CDR3 length: 15 residues. The germline gives CDR1 MNHNY, CDR2 SVGAGI (reference sequence). V dropped 7 bases and J dropped 8 bases, with 23 bases sitting between them. The CDR3 DNA reads as TGTGCCAGCACCCCCTCCGGGTCGGGGCTCGGCGGCTACACCTTC. Its translation is CASTPSGSGLGGYTF.

The chain joins TRBV12-3 or TRBV12-4 to TRBJ1-1; D ambiguous. Deletions cut 3 bases from V and 6 bases from J, with 20 bases between. CDR3 size: 16 residues. The CDR3 DNA reads as TGTGCCAGCAGTTTCCCGAGTGGCGGGCATATCGCTGAAGCTTTCTTT. Translated: CASSFPSGGHIAEAFF.

This clonotype was detected a few times. The chain uses TRBV6-2 or TRBV6-3 and TRBJ2-1; D may be TRBD1 or TRBD2 (5 bases each). Trimming removed 4 bases at V and 0 bases at J, with 16 bases between. The CDR3 spans 17 residues. The germline V gene encodes CDR1 MNHEY and CDR2 SVGEGT. The CDR3 sequence: CASSWDGRRGSYNEQFF. In DNA, the CDR3 is TGTGCCAGCAGTTGGGACGGGCGTCGAGGCTCCTACAATGAGCAGTTCTTC.

In its sample, this clonotype was seen many times. The chain is built from TRBV3-1 and TRBJ1-3; 7 bases are shared with TRBD1. CDR1 and CDR2 from the germline V gene are LGHDT and YNNKEL (reference sequence). The V and J ends lost 5 bases and 4 bases, in that order; junction bases with no gene match: 5. This CDR3 spans 14 amino acids. In DNA form, the CDR3 reads TGTGCCAGCAGCAGGGGACAGAGGGGAAACACCATATATTTT. Encoded protein: CASSRGQRGNTIYF.

This clonotype was recorded a few times. This chain joins TRBV29-1 and TRBJ2-4, with 8 bases that match TRBD1. J was trimmed by 5 bases and V by 7 bases; bases with no gene match: 4. The CDR3 has 12 residues. Germline V gives CDR1 SQVTM, CDR2 ANQGSEA. The chain's CDR3 is CSGRGPQNIQYF. CDR3 nucleotides: TGCAGCGGCAGGGGGCCCCAAAACATTCAGTACTTC.

This clonotype came up many times. This chain connects TRBV7-8 to TRBJ2-7; the D gene could be TRBD1 or TRBD2 (5 bases each). Germline CDR1 and CDR2: SGHVS and FQNEAQ. CDR3 length: 16 residues. The ends were cut back, 5 bases at V and 9 bases at J, with 26 bases in the middle. The CDR3 DNA reads TGTGCCAGCAGCCCCTCCTACGGGACGCAAAAGGTGGGGCAGTACTTC. Translated: CASSPSYGTQKVGQYF.

In this sample, this clonotype turned up many times. The CDR3 loop reads CASSLRDMRWSETQYF. CDR3 DNA: TGTGCCAGCAGCTTGAGAGACATGAGGTGGTCAGAGACCCAGTACTTC. The rearrangement uses TRBV7-6 and TRBJ2-5; D not resolved. CDR1 and CDR2 (germline): SGHVS, FNYEAQ. The CDR3 loop spans 16 amino acids. V lost 3 bases and J 4 bases, leaving 18 bases between the germline ends. Variable domain in full (rest from reference TRBV7-6 and TRBJ2-5): GAGVSQSPRYKVTKRGQDVALRCDPISGHVSLYWYRQALGQGPEFLTYFNYEAQQDKSGLPNDRFSAERPEGSISTLTIQRTEQRDSAMYRCASSLRDMRWSETQYFGPGTRLLVL.

The J gene is TRBJ2-1, the V gene TRBV4-1; 9 bases fit TRBD1. The J segment lost 8 bases and the V segment lost 4 bases, leaving 9 bases of the junction unmatched. CDR3 size: 15 residues. The germline CDR1 and CDR2 sequences are MGHRA and YSYEKL. The CDR3 DNA sequence: TGCGCCAGCAGCCTGGGACAGGGTAAAAGAGATGAGCAGTTCTTC. This encodes CASSLGQGKRDEQFF.

In its sample, this clonotype was seen a few times. CDR3 loop: CSARDRVFTQYF. The CDR3 nucleotides are TGCAGTGCTAGAGATAGGGTGTTTACGCAGTATTTT. The chain couples TRBV20-1 to TRBJ2-3, with no clear D. V lost 0 bases and J 8 bases, leaving 9 bases between the germline ends. The CDR3 contains 12 residues. CDR1 is DFQATT and CDR2 is SNEGSKA in the germline V gene (reference sequence).

The chain is built from TRBV9 and TRBJ2-2, with D hard to call. Per germline, CDR1 SGDLS and CDR2 YYNGEE. V lost 2 bases and J 1 base, leaving 12 bases between the germline ends. The CDR3 consists of 16 residues. For the CDR3, the DNA is TGTGCCAGCAGCGTGGGTCGCCTGAAGAACACCGGGGAGCTGTTTTTT. Protein product: CASSVGRLKNTGELFF.

This clonotype has only a few counts. CDR3: CASSFLTAYNEQFF. CDR3 coding DNA: TGTGCCAGCAGCTTCTTGACAGCGTACAATGAGCAGTTCTTC. The chain has TRBV11-2 and TRBJ2-1; D is possibly TRBD1 (5 bases). The V and J ends lost 3 bases and 4 bases respectively, with 10 bases between them. The CDR3 totals 14 residues. Germline V CDR1 and CDR2: SGHAT, FQNNGV.

The genes are TRBV7-9 and TRBJ2-1, with TRBD2 matching over 13 bases. CDR1 is SEHNR and CDR2 is FQNEAQ in the germline V gene (reference sequence). This CDR3 comprises 15 residues. V shed 7 bases and J 5 bases; nucleotides not matched to a gene: 5. As DNA, the CDR3 is TGTGCCAGCAACATCGGACTAGCGGGGGACAATGAGCAGTTCTTC. Translating gives CASNIGLAGDNEQFF.

The chain combines TRBV5-4 with TRBJ1-6; 7 positions agree with TRBD1. Trimming cost V 0 bases and J 12 bases; bases outside gene matches: 9. CDR1 and CDR2 from the germline V gene are SGHNT and YYREEE (reference sequence). The CDR3 runs to 15 residues. The CDR3 DNA reads as TGTGCCAGCAGCTTGGACCGCGACAGGGACTTACCCCTCCACTTT. Encoded protein: CASSLDRDRDLPLHF.